The 11 T cell receptor beta chains presented below share a single source sample, sequenced in a study of T cells in Graves' hyperthyroidism and ophthalmopathy. Amplification targeted TCR beta CDR3 regions from RNA transcripts. The HTBI set primed first-round TCR CDR3 RT-PCR. TCRdb called the multiplex PCR reads again in MiXCR, with one record for every CDR3 protein. The sample shows about 480,000 distinct CDR3 sequences, 22% of them seen only once. Sample: blood. These receptors came from a woman between 65 and 79 years old with Graves' ophthalmopathy.

This sequence joins TRBV5-1 and TRBJ2-2, with 8 bases aligning to TRBD2. CDR1 and CDR2 (germline): SGHRS, YFSETQ. With V trimmed by 4 bases and J by 3 bases, 5 bases remained unmatched. The CDR3 sequence is 15 residues long. CDR3 DNA sequence: TGCGCCAGCAGCCCGGGAGGGCCGGACACCGGGGAGCTGTTTTTT. This codes for CASSPGGPDTGELFF.

In this sample, this clonotype turned up many times. This rearrangement joins TRBV2 to TRBJ2-7; no definite D call. V was clipped by 4 bases and J by 0 bases, with 10 bases between them. CDR1 and CDR2 (germline): SNHLY, FYNNEI. CDR3 size: 14 residues. DNA for the CDR3: TGTGCCAGCAGTGTGGACCGATACTCCTACGAGCAGTACTTC. This gives the protein CASSVDRYSYEQYF.

This clonotype was recorded many times. The rearrangement uses TRBV6-1 and TRBJ2-7, with unresolved D. Trimming took 2 bases from V and 7 from J, leaving 9 bases between them. The CDR3 is 12 residues long. The germline CDR1 and CDR2 sequences are MNHNS and SASEGT. DNA of the CDR3: TGTGCCAGCAGTGAATCCTTAAGGGAGCAGTACTTC. Its translation: CASSESLREQYF.

This clonotype was detected only a few times. The rearrangement uses TRBV6-1 and TRBJ2-3; tentative D call: TRBD2 (5 bases). Trimming shortened V by 5 bases and J by 2 bases, and 17 bases separated the two germline ends. Germline values: CDR1 MNHNS, CDR2 SASEGT. This CDR3 comprises 16 residues. CDR3 coding DNA: TGTGCCAGCAGTCAACTCGCGGGTCTAATCACAGATACGCAGTATTTT. Protein sequence: CASSQLAGLITDTQYF.

V is TRBV15 and J is TRBJ2-1; D unclear. V was cut by 0 bases and J by 7 bases, with 13 bases left in between. Germline V lookup: CDR1 LNHNV, CDR2 YYDKDF (reference sequence). This CDR3 spans 15 amino acids. CDR3 bases: TGTGCCACCAGCAGAGAGCCGGAGATTGGGAATGAGCAGTTCTTC. Protein sequence: CATSREPEIGNEQFF.

The table lists this clonotype with a few counts. The chain employs TRBV24-1 and TRBJ1-3, with D hard to call. Germline V gene sequence: CDR1 KGHDR, CDR2 SFDVKD. This CDR3 is 12 amino acids long. Trimming shortened V by 1 base and J by 9 bases, and 6 bases separated the two germline ends. CDR3 amino acids: CATSDFTRTIYF. The DNA for the CDR3 is TGTGCCACCAGTGATTTTACCCGCACCATATATTTT.

This clonotype was seen a handful of times. This may be a read error, as it is one base from a much larger clone. The V gene is TRBV2, the J gene TRBJ1-1, with TRBD1 as a possible D gene (5 bases). This CDR3 region has 14 residues. Germline CDR1 is SNHLY and CDR2 is FYNNEI. CDR3 coding DNA: TGTGCCAGTACCATCGGGGCAGGGAACGCTGAAGCTTTCTTT. Translation: CASTIGAGNAEAFF.

This clonotype was recorded at least ten times. The chain joins TRBV12-3 or TRBV12-4 to TRBJ1-1; maybe TRBD1 (6 bases). V was cut by 5 bases and J by 12 bases, with 19 bases left in between. This CDR3 contains 13 residues. In nucleotides, the CDR3 is TGTGCCAGCAGTCCTACAGGGTTGAGATTCCCTTTCTTT. Translated: CASSPTGLRFPFF.

This chain links TRBV7-3 with TRBJ2-2; D unclear. Trimming removed 5 bases at V and 6 bases at J, with 7 bases between. CDR1 SGHTA and CDR2 FQGTGA come from the germline V gene. The CDR3 loop spans 12 amino acids. The CDR3 nucleotides read TGTGCCAGCAGCCCGGAGTCCGGGGAGCTGTTTTTT. It is translated as CASSPESGELFF.

This sequence joins TRBV3-1 and TRBJ2-5; D is uncertain. Per the germline V gene, CDR1 is LGHDT and CDR2 is YNNKEL (reference sequence). The CDR3 spans 13 residues. Between the trimmed V and J ends, which lost 1 base and 4 bases, there was a span of 7 bases. The CDR3 region is CASSQVVSETQYF. CDR3 DNA: TGTGCCAGCAGCCAAGTGGTTTCAGAGACCCAGTACTTC.

This sequence joins TRBV2 and TRBJ2-1, with TRBD2 matching 7 bases. Germline CDR1 is SNHLY and CDR2 is FYNNEI. This CDR3 has 12 residues. V lost 7 bases and J lost 8; bases outside the gene matches: 5. In DNA form, the CDR3 reads TGTGCCAGCACCTCCAGCGGGGATGAGCAGTTCTTC. The encoded protein is CASTSSGDEQFF.